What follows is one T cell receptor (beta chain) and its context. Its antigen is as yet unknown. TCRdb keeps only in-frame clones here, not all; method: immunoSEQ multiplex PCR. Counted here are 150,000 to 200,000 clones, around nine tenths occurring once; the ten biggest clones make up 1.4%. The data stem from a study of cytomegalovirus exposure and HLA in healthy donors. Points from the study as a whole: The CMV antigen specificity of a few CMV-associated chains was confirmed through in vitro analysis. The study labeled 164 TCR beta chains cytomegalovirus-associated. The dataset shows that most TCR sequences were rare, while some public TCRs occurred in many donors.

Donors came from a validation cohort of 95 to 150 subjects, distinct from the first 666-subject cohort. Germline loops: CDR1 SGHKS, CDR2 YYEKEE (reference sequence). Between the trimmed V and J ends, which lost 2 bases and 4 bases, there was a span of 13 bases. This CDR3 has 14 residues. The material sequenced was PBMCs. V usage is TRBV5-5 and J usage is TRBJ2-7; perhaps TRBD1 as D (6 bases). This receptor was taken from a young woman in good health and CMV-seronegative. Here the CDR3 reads CASSFSTGRYEQYF. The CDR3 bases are TGTGCCAGCAGCTTCTCTACAGGGCGGTACGAGCAGTACTTC. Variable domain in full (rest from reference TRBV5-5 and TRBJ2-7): DAGVTQSPTHLIKTRGQQVTLRCSPISGHKSVSWYQQVLGQGPQFIFQYYEKEERGRGNFPDRFSARQFPNYSSELNVNALLLGDSALYLCASSFSTGRYEQYFGPGTRLTVT.